This T cell receptor (beta chain) was recorded in a study of cytomegalovirus exposure and HLA in healthy donors. Study summary: Across around 400 genotyped donors, roughly 80% landed in the Caucasian-associated ancestry cluster.

The PCR ran on 60 Vbeta and 13 Jbeta primers. Generated by immunoSEQ multiplex PCR, the TCRdb table keeps only in-frame clones and is missing some. The sample carries about 110,000 clones, about 70% recorded once. The table lists this clone with a count of one. Antigen unknown. V shed 2 bases and J 5 bases; nucleotides not matched to a gene: 2. Per germline, CDR1 SGDLS and CDR2 YYNGEE. The CDR3 has 14 residues. Study-level findings and limits: Other equally common chains were less clonally expanded than HLA-associated TCR beta chains, a later analysis showed. CMV antigen specificity of three CMV-associated chains was confirmed in vitro. A highly shared variant cluster was judged a likely technical artifact.

The genes are TRBV9 and TRBJ2-1; 9 nucleotides align to TRBD1. Input material: PBMCs. The source of this sequence is a middle-aged woman in good health and CMV-seronegative. The CDR3 is CASSVRTGDNEQFF. Written as DNA, the CDR3 is TGTGCCAGCAGCGTCCGGACAGGGGACAATGAGCAGTTCTTC. Filled out from reference TRBV9 and TRBJ2-1, the complete variable domain reads DSGVTQTPKHLITATGQRVTLRCSPRSGDLSVYWYQQSLDQGLQFLIQYYNGEERAKGNILERFSAQQFPDLHSELNLSSLELGDSALYFCASSVRTGDNEQFFGPGTRLTVL.